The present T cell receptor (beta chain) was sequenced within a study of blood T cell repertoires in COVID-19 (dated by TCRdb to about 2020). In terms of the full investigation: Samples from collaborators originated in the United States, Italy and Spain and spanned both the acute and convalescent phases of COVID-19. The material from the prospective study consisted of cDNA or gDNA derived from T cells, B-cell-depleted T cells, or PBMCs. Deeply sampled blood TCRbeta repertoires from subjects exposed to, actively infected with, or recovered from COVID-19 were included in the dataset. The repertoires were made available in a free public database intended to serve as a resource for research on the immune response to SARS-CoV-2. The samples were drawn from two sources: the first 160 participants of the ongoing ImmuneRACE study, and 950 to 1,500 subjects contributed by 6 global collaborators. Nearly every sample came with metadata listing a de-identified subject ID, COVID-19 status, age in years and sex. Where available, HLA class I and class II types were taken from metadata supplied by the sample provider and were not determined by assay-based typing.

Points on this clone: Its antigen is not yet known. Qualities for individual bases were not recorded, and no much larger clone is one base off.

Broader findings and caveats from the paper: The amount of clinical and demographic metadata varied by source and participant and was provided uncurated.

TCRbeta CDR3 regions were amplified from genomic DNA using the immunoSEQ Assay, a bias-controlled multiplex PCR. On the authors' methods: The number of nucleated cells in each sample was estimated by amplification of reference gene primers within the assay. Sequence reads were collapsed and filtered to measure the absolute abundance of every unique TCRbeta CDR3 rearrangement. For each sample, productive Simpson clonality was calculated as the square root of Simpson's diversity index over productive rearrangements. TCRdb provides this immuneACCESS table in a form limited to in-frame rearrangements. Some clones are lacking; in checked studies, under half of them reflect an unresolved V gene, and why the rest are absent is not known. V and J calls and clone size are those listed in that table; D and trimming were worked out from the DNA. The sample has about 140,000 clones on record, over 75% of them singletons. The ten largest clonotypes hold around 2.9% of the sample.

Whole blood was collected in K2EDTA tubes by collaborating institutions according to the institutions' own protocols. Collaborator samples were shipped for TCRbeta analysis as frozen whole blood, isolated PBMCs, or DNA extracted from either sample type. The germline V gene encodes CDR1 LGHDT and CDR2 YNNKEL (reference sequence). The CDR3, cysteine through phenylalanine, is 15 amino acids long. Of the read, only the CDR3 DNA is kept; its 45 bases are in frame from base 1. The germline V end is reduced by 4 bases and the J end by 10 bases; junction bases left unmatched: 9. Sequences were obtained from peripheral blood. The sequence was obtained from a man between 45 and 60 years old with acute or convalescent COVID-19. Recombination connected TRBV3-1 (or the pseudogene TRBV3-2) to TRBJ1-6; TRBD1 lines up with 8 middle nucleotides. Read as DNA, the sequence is TGTGCCAGCAGCCCATCGGCAGGGGGCGGCTCACCCCTCCACTTT. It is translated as CASSPSAGGGSPLHF.